This T cell receptor (beta chain) was sequenced in a study of CD8+CD57+ T cells in acquired aplastic anemia. Study at large: Yields of DNA that came from sorted CD4+ and CD8+ cells averaged 3.2 ug. The study, taken as a whole, reports: Common to patients and controls were twenty-nine CD8+ CDR3 sequences.

Selection for sequencing was limited to patients who had shown CD8+CD57+ cell expansion by flow cytometry. Each patient gave a blood sample that was collected before any therapy had been received. The use of genomic DNA as template underpinned the TCR beta VDJ and CDR3 profiling. TCRdb recomputed calls from the reads with MiXCR, one row per CDR3 protein. The top ten hold around 1.1% of the sample, which has 160,000 or so distinct CDR3 sequences, 40% to 55% seen once. CDR3 length: 14 amino acids. V lost 3 bases and J lost 1, with 9 bases in between. As for this clonotype: Its target is unknown.

This TCR was recovered from a human donor with aplastic anemia. This chain connects TRBV12-3 or TRBV12-4 to TRBJ1-1, with D uncertain. The sample taken for sequencing was sorted CD4+, CD8+, or CD8+CD57+ T cells (not recorded which) from PBMCs. The CDR3 DNA sequence: TGTGCCAGCAGTTTGTCCTTTGGGAACACTGAAGCTTTCTTT. This gives the protein CASSLSFGNTEAFF.